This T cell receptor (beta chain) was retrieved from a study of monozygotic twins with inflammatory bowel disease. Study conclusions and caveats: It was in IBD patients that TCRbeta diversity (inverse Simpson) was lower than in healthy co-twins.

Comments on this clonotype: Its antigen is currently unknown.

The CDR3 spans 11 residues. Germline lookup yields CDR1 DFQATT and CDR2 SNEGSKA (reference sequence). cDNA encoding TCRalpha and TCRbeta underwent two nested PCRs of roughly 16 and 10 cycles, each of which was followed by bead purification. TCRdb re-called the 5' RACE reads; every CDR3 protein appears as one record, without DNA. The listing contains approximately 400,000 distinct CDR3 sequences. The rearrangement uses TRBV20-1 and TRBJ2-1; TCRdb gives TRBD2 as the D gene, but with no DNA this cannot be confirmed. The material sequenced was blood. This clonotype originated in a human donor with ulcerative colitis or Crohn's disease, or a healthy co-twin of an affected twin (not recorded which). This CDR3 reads CSAPMRDEQFF.